The source of this TCR beta chain is a study of cytomegalovirus exposure and HLA in healthy donors. The PCR was carried out with 60 Vbeta primers and 13 Jbeta primers. Libraries were prepared by immunoSEQ multiplex PCR; TCRdb keeps only in-frame clonotypes and omits some of them. The profile shows a few hundred thousand clones, roughly 80% of them singletons. CDR1 is SGHDT, CDR2 YYEEEE, per germline. CDR3 length: 15 residues. Trimming removed 0 bases from V and 0 bases from J, with 9 bases in between. This TCR was recovered from a girl aged 2-9 years in good health and CMV-seronegative. Material for sequencing was PBMCs. This rearrangement joins TRBV5-6 to TRBJ1-1; D is unresolved. CDR3 amino acids: CASSLGGSLNTEAFF. CDR3 nucleotides: TGTGCCAGCAGCTTGGGAGGCAGCCTGAACACTGAAGCTTTCTTT.